This TCR beta chain was sequenced in a study of blood T cell repertoires in COVID-19. In the study overall: Acute and convalescent COVID-19 specimens originated in the United States, Italy and Spain. T cells, B-cell-depleted T cells, or PBMCs provided the cDNA or gDNA that served as material.

In the authors' workflow: How many nucleated cells were present was estimated from reference gene primer amplification. The data were produced by immunoSEQ multiplex PCR, yet TCRdb's version contains in-frame clones alone and is incomplete. V and J calls and clone size are copied from that table; D and trimming were computed from the DNA. This sample has 140,000 or so clones, with 85% found just once. Per the germline V gene, CDR1 is SGHTA and CDR2 is FQGNSA. The CDR3 loop spans 13 amino acids. V lost 5 bases and J 3 bases, leaving 10 bases between the germline ends. The sequence was collected from a human donor with acute or convalescent COVID-19. The donor label of this sample is uncertain. This chain uses TRBV7-2 with TRBJ1-2; D call uncertain. Sequencing was carried out using peripheral blood. CDR3 coding DNA: TGTGCCAGCAGCCAGGCGGGAGACTATGGCTACACCTTC. This codes for CASSQAGDYGYTF.